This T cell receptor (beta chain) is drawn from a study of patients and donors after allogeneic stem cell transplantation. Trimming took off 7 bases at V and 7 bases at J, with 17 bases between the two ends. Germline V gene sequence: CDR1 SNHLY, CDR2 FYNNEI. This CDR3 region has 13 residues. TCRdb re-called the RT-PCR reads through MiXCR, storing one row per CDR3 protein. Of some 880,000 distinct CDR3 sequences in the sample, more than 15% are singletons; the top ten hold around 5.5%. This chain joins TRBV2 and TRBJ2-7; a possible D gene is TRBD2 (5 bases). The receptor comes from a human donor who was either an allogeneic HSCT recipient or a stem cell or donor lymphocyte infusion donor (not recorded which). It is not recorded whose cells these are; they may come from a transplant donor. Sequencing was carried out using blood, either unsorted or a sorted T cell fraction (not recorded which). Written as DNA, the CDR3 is TGTGCCAGCAACATCCCGGGGTACGGGGAGCAGTACTTC. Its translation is CASNIPGYGEQYF.